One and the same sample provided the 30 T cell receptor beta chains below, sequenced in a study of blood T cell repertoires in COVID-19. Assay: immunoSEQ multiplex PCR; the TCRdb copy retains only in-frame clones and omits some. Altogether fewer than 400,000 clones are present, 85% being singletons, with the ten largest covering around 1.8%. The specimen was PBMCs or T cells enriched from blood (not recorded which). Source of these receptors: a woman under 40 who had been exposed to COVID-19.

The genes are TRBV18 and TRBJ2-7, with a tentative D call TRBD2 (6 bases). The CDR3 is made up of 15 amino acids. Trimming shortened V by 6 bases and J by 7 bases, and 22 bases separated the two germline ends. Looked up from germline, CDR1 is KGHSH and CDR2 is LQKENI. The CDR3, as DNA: TGTGCCAGCTCGTACATGGCGGGGTCCATTGGGGAGCAGTACTTC. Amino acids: CASSYMAGSIGEQYF.

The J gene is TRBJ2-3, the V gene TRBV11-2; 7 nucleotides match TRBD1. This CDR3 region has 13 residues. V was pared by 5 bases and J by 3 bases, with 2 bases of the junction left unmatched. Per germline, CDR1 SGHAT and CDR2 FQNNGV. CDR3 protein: CASSQQGTDTQYF. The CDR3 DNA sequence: TGTGCCAGCAGCCAACAGGGGACAGATACGCAGTATTTT.

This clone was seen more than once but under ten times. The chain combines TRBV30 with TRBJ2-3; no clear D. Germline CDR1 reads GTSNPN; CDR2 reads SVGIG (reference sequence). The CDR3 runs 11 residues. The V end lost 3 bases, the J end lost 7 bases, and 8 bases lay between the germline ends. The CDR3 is CAWSLTNTQYF. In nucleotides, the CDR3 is TGTGCCTGGAGCCTAACGAATACGCAGTATTTT.

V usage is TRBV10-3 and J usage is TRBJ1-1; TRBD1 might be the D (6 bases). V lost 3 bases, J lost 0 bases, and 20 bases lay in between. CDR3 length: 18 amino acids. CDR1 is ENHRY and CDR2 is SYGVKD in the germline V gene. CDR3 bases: TGTGCCATCAGTGATAATTTTGCGGCGGGGGGCATGAACACTGAAGCTTTCTTT. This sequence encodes CAISDNFAAGGMNTEAFF.

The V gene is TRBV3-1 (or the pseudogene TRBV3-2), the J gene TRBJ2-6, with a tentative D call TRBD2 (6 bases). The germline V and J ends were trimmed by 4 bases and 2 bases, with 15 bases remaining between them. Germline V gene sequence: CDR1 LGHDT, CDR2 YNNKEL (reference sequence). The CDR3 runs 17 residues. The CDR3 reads CASSPFPGGTGANVLTF. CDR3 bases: TGTGCCAGCAGCCCTTTCCCCGGGGGAACTGGGGCCAACGTCCTGACTTTC.

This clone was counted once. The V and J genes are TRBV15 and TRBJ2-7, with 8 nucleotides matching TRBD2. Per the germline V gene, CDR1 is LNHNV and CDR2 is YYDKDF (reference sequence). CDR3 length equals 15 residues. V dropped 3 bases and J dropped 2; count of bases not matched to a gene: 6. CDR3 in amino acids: CATSRAGTRPYEQYF. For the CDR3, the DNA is TGTGCCACCAGCAGGGCCGGGACTAGACCCTACGAGCAGTACTTC.

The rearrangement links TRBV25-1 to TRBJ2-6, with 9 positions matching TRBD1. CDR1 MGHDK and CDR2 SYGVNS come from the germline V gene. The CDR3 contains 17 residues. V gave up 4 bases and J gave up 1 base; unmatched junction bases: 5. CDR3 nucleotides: TGTGCCAGCAGTGGGGGGACAGGGCAATCTGGGGCCAACGTCCTGACTTTC. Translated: CASSGGTGQSGANVLTF.

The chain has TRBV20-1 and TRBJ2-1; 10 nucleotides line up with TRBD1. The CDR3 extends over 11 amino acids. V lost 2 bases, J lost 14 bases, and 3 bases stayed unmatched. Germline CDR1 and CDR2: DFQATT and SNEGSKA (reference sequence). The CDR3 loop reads CSARMGQGKFF. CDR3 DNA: TGCAGTGCTAGAATGGGACAGGGGAAGTTCTTC.

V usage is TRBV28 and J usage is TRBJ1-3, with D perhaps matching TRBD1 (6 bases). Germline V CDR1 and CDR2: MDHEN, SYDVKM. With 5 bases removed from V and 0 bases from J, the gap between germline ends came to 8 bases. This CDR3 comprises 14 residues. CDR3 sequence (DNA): TGTGCCAGCAGTCACAGGGACTCTGGAAACACCATATATTTT. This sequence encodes CASSHRDSGNTIYF. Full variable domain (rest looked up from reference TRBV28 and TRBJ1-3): DVKVTQSSRYLVKRTGEKVFLECVQDMDHENMFWYRQDPGLGLRLIYFSYDVKMKEKGDIPEGYSVSREKKERFSLILESASTNQTSMYLCASSHRDSGNTIYFGEGSWLTVV.

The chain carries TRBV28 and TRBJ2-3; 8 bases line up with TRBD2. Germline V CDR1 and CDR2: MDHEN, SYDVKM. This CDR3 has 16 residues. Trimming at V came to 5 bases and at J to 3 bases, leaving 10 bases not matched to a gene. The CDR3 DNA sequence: TGTGCCAGCAGTGACCCGGTTGGGACTAGTACAGATACGCAGTATTTT. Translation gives CASSDPVGTSTDTQYF. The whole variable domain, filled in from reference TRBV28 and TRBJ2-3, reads DVKVTQSSRYLVKRTGEKVFLECVQDMDHENMFWYRQDPGLGLRLIYFSYDVKMKEKGDIPEGYSVSREKKERFSLILESASTNQTSMYLCASSDPVGTSTDTQYFGPGTRLTVL.

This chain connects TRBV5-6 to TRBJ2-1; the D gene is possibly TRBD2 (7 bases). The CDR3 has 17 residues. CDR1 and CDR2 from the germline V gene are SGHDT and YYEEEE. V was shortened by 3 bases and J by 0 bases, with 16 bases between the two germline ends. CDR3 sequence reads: CASSWRGGGGSYNEQFF. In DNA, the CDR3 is TGTGCCAGCAGCTGGAGGGGGGGCGGCGGCTCCTACAATGAGCAGTTCTTC.

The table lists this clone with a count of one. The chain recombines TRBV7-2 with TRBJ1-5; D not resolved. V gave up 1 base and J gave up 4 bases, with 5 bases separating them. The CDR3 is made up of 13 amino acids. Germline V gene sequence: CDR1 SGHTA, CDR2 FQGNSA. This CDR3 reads CASSLDRNQPQHF. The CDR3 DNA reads TGTGCCAGCAGCTTAGACAGAAATCAGCCCCAGCATTTT.

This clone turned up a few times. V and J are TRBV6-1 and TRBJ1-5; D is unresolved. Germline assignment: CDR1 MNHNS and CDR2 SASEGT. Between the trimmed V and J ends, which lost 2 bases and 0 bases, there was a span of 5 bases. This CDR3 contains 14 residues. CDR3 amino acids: CASSEQNSNQPQHF. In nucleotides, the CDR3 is TGTGCCAGCAGTGAACAGAATAGCAATCAGCCCCAGCATTTT.

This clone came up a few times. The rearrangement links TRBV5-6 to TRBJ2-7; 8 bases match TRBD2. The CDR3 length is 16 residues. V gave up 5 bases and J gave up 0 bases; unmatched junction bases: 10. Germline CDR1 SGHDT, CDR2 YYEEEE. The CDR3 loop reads CASRFASRGGSYEQYF. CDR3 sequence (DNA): TGTGCCAGCAGGTTTGCCTCCCGGGGGGGCTCCTACGAGCAGTACTTC.

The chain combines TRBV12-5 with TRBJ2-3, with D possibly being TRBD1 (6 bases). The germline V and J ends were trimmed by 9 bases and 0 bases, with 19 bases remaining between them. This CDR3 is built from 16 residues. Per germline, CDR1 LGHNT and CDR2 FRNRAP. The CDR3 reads CASQGQQTTSTDTQYF. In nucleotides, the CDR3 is TGTGCTAGCCAGGGACAACAAACAACTAGCACAGATACGCAGTATTTT.

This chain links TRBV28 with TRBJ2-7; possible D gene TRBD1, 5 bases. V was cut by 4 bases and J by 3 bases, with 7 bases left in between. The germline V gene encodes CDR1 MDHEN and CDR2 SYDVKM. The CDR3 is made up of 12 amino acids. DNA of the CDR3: TGTGCCAGCAGTTCTGACAGCTACGAGCAGTACTTC. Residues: CASSSDSYEQYF. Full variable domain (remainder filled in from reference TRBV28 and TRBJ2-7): DVKVTQSSRYLVKRTGEKVFLECVQDMDHENMFWYRQDPGLGLRLIYFSYDVKMKEKGDIPEGYSVSREKKERFSLILESASTNQTSMYLCASSSDSYEQYFGPGTRLTVT.

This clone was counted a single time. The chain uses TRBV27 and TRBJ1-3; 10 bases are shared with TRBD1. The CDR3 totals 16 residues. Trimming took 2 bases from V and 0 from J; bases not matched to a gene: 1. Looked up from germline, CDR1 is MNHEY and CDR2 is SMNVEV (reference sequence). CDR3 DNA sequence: TGTGCCAGCAGTTTAGGGACAGGGGCCTCTGGAAACACCATATATTTT. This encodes CASSLGTGASGNTIYF.

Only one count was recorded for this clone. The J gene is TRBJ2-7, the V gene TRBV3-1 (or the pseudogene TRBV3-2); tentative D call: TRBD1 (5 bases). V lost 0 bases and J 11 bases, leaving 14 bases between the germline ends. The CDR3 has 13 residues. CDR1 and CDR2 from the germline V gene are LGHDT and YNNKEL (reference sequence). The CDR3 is CASSQEPDAGKYF. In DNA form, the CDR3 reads TGTGCCAGCAGCCAAGAGCCAGACGCAGGGAAGTACTTC.

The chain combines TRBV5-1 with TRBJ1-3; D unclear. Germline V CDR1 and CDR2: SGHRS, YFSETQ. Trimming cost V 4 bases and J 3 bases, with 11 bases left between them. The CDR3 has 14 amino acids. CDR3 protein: CASSGIRGGNTIYF. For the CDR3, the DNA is TGCGCCAGCAGCGGTATACGGGGTGGAAACACCATATATTTT.

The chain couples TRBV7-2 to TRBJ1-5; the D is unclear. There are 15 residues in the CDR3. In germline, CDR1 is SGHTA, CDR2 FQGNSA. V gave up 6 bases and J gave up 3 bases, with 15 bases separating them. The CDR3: CASRRGAALNQPQHF. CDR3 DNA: TGTGCCAGCAGGAGAGGAGCAGCTCTCAATCAGCCCCAGCATTTT.

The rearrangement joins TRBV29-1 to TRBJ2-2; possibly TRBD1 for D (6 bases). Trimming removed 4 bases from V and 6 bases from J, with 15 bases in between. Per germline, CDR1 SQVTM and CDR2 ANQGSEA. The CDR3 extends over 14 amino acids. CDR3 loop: CSVVAAGVAGELFF. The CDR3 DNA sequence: TGCAGCGTTGTCGCGGCAGGGGTAGCCGGGGAGCTGTTTTTT.

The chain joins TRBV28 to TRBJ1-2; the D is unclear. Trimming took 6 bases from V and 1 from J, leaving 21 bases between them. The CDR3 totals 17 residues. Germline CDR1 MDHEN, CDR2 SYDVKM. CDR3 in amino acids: CASRVGKISRNNYGYTF. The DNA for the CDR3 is TGTGCCAGCAGGGTTGGCAAGATTTCAAGAAATAACTATGGCTACACCTTC.

CDR3 in DNA: TGTGCTAGTGGCTACGTGTCTGAATCCTACGAGCAGTACTTC. Translating gives CASGYVSESYEQYF. This chain links TRBV12-5 with TRBJ2-7; D gene uncertain. The ends were cut back, 6 bases at V and 1 base at J, with 13 bases in the middle. This CDR3 is 14 amino acids long. Germline-derived CDR1 and CDR2 are LGHNT and FRNRAP. The full variable domain, completed using reference TRBV12-5 and TRBJ2-7, is DARVTQTPRHKVTEMGQEVTMRCQPILGHNTVFWYRQTMMQGLELLAYFRNRAPLDDSGMPKDRFSAEMPDATLATLKIQPSEPRDSAVYFCASGYVSESYEQYFGPGTRLTVT.

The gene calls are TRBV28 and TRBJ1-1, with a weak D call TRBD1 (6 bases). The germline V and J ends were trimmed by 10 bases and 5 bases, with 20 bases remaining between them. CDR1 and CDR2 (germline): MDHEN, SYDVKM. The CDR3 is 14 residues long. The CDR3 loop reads CATLRQAWNTEAFF. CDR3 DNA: TGTGCCACCCTTCGACAGGCTTGGAATACTGAAGCTTTCTTT.

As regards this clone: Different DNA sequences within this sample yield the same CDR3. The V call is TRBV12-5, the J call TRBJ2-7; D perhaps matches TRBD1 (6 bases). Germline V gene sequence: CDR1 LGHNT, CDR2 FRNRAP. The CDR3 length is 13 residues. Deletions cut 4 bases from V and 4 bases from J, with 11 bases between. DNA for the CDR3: TGTGCTAGTGGTTGGGACACCACTTACGAGCAGTACTTC. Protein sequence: CASGWDTTYEQYF.

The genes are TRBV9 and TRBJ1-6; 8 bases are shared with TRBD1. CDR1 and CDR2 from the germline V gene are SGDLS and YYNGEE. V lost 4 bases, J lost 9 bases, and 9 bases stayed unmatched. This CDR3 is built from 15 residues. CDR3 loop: CASSPGTGLGSPLHF. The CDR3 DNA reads TGTGCCAGCAGCCCCGGGACAGGTCTGGGTTCACCCCTCCACTTT.

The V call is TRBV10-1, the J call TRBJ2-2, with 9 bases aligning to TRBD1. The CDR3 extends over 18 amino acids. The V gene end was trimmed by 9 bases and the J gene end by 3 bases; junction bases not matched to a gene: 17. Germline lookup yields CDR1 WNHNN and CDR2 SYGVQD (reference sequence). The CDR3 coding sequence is TGCGCCAGTACTCCGGATAGGGACAGGGTAGGGGACACCGGGGAGCTGTTTTTT. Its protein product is CASTPDRDRVGDTGELFF.

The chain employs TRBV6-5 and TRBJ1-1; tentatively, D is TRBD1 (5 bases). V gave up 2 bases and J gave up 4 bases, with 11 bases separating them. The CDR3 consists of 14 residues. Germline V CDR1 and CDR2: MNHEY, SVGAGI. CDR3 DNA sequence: TGTGCCAGCAGTTACAAGGGCGGGGGCACTGAAGCTTTCTTT. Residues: CASSYKGGGTEAFF.

CDR3 in amino acids: CASSWGRNYGYTF. CDR3 sequence (DNA): TGTGCCAGTAGCTGGGGCCGTAACTATGGCTACACCTTC. This rearrangement joins TRBV19 to TRBJ1-2; weak D call: TRBD1 (5 bases). Germline V CDR1 and CDR2: LNHDA, SQIVND (reference sequence). Trimming shortened V by 6 bases and J by 1 base, and 9 bases separated the two germline ends. The CDR3 spans 13 residues.

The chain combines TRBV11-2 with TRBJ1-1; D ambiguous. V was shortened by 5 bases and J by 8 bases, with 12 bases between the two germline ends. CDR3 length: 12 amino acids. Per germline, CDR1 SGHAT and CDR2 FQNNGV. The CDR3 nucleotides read TGTGCCAGCAGCAAAATCGGGAGGGAAGCTTTCTTT. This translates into CASSKIGREAFF. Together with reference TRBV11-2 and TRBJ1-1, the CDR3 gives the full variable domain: EAGVAQSPRYKIIEKRQSVAFWCNPISGHATLYWYQQILGQGPKLLIQFQNNGVVDDSQLPKDRFSAERLKGVDSTLKIQPAKLEDSAVYLCASSKIGREAFFGQGTRLTVV.